This T cell receptor beta chain was sequenced in a study of T cell repertoires in cytomegalovirus infection. For the study at large: Newly reported HLA-C-restricted and thoroughly characterized HLA-B-restricted CMV epitopes were employed. CMV infection and matching HLA type were both indicated by public TCR beta signatures.

CDR1 SGHAT and CDR2 FQNNGV come from the germline V gene. The CDR3 runs to 15 residues. Losses at the gene ends were 3 bases for V and 6 bases for J; bases not matched to a gene: 6. Study-level findings and limits: Carriers of CMV and the relevant HLA type were discriminated by public TCR beta frequency. Predominance within the ex vivo response was attributable to HLA-C-restricted CMV-specific TCR beta clonotypes.

Turning to this clonotype: Its antigen is still unknown.

TCRdb itself ran the reads through MiXCR, one entry per CDR3 protein. This table holds about 890,000 distinct CDR3 sequences, 25% to 40% found once. The input for sequencing was cultured CD8+ T cells from PBMCs, taken from culture after CMV antigen stimulation. The TCR sequence derives from a human donor in good health (CMV status not recorded). Some clones in this sample may be carry-over from other donors' samples. This chain uses TRBV11-2 with TRBJ2-2; 8 nucleotides agree with TRBD1. Here the CDR3 DNA reads TGTGCCAGCAGCTTTTGGACAGGGAATCCCGGGGAGCTGTTTTTT. It yields the protein CASSFWTGNPGELFF.